The 10 T cell receptor beta chains below were found in one sample sequenced in a study of CD8 T cells in Susac syndrome (dated by TCRdb to about 2019). Library prep was done by the immunoSEQ multiplex PCR assay. RNA was extracted using the RNeasy kit, and about 0.5 to 1 microgram was reverse transcribed with random hexamers. The public reads were reanalyzed by TCRdb: fastp trimming at Q25, MiXCR alignment, in-frame beta chains only. Merged by CDR3 protein, the rows form single entries marked with the most common genes and DNA. Recorded for this sample are 110,000 to 150,000 distinct CDR3 sequences; approximately 95% of them occurred a single time. The leading ten clones occupy about 0.08% of the sample. The sequenced sample consisted of CD4+ T cells from PBMCs. Receptors originate from a human donor with Susac syndrome.

V usage is TRBV15 and J usage is TRBJ1-3; D call uncertain. Germline V lookup: CDR1 LNHNV, CDR2 YYDKDF (reference sequence). Trimming stripped 0 bases from V and 4 bases from J, with 10 bases between. The CDR3 has 15 residues. CDR3 region: CATSRDPGSGNTIYF. In DNA, the CDR3 is TGTGCCACCAGCAGAGATCCGGGGTCCGGAAACACCATATATTTT.

This chain connects TRBV7-9 to TRBJ2-7; TRBD1 agrees at 7 bases. Germline lookup yields CDR1 SEHNR and CDR2 FQNEAQ (reference sequence). After removal of 2 bases from V and 4 bases from J, the junction contained 11 bases not matched to a gene. The CDR3 is 16 amino acids. The CDR3 nucleotides are TGTGCCAGCAGCTTATCCCGAGGGGGCTCTTATTACGAGCAGTACTTC. Residues: CASSLSRGGSYYEQYF. Full variable domain (outside the CDR3, taken from reference TRBV7-9 and TRBJ2-7): DTGVSQNPRHKITKRGQNVTFRCDPISEHNRLYWYRQTLGQGPEFLTYFQNEAQLEKSRLLSDRFSAERPKGSFSTLEIQRTEQGDSAMYLCASSLSRGGSYYEQYFGPGTRLTVT.

The rearrangement uses TRBV9 and TRBJ2-2, with D possibly TRBD2 on 5 matching bases. Trimming pared 4 bases from V and 4 bases from J, leaving 17 bases between. This CDR3 region has 16 residues. Per germline, CDR1 SGDLS and CDR2 YYNGEE. DNA of the CDR3: TGTGCCAGCAGCCCCCCGGACTGGAGTAGCACCGGGGAGCTGTTTTTT. It specifies CASSPPDWSSTGELFF.

This clonotype was seen once. V and J are TRBV9 and TRBJ2-7; D possibly corresponds to TRBD2 (6 bases). From germline, CDR1 is SGDLS and CDR2 YYNGEE. Trimming removed 4 bases at V and 7 bases at J, with 15 bases between. CDR3 length: 13 residues. The CDR3 is CASSPSPGGEQYF. The CDR3 DNA is TGTGCCAGCAGCCCATCCCCCGGGGGAGAGCAGTACTTC.

The chain is built from TRBV7-9 and TRBJ2-4; 8 positions match TRBD1. V was pared by 4 bases and J by 2 bases, with 13 bases of the junction left unmatched. Germline assignment: CDR1 SEHNR and CDR2 FQNEAQ (reference sequence). This CDR3 is built from 18 residues. The DNA for the CDR3 is TGTGCCAGCAGCTCTGTGAACCGTGGACAGGGAACCAAAAACATTCAGTACTTC. Translated, it gives CASSSVNRGQGTKNIQYF.

A single count supports this clonotype. This chain links TRBV6-5 with TRBJ2-1, with a possible D match to TRBD2 (7 bases). CDR1 and CDR2 (germline): MNHEY, SVGAGI. The CDR3 consists of 15 residues. The V gene lost 5 bases and the J gene lost 9 bases, with 20 bases spanning the gap. CDR3 sequence: CASSLQGRLATEQFF. Here the CDR3 DNA reads TGTGCCAGCAGTCTCCAGGGGAGACTAGCTACTGAGCAGTTCTTC.

The chain couples TRBV18 to TRBJ1-2, with D hard to call. The CDR3 spans 17 residues. Trimming pared 0 bases from V and 6 bases from J, leaving 20 bases between. The germline V gene encodes CDR1 KGHSH and CDR2 LQKENI. The CDR3: CASSPPIVGVAANGYTF. For the CDR3, the DNA is TGTGCCAGCTCACCACCGATTGTCGGTGTGGCGGCTAATGGCTACACCTTC.

The chain has TRBV5-1 and TRBJ2-1; 8 bases line up with TRBD1. The CDR3 consists of 15 residues. The ends lost 0 bases at V and 6 bases at J; junction bases unmatched: 5. Looked up from germline, CDR1 is SGHRS and CDR2 is YFSETQ. CDR3 protein: CASSLARQGLNEQFF. The CDR3 DNA reads as TGCGCCAGCAGCTTGGCGAGACAGGGGCTCAATGAGCAGTTCTTC.

This clonotype was detected once. The chain couples TRBV20-1 to TRBJ1-2; D perhaps matches TRBD1 (5 bases). The CDR3 length is 13 residues. The germline gives CDR1 DFQATT, CDR2 SNEGSKA (reference sequence). Trimming shortened V by 2 bases and J by 4 bases, and 11 bases separated the two germline ends. The chain's CDR3 is CSARSFQGYGYTF. For the CDR3, the DNA is TGCAGTGCTAGATCATTCCAGGGCTATGGCTACACCTTC.

V is TRBV6-2 or TRBV6-3 and J is TRBJ2-7; D gene ambiguous. Trimming cost V 5 bases and J 1 base, with 12 bases left between them. The CDR3 has 14 residues. Germline V gene sequence: CDR1 MNHEY, CDR2 SVGEGT. The CDR3 DNA reads TGTGCCAGCAGTCCGGTACCAAATTCCTACGAGCAGTACTTC. As protein: CASSPVPNSYEQYF.